Shown below are 2 T cell receptor beta chains from a single sample sequenced in a study of blood T cell repertoires in COVID-19. Sequenced by immunoSEQ multiplex PCR; TCRdb stores in-frame clones only, minus some. The sample contains some 200,000 clones, around 85% of which appear only once. Sequencing was performed on peripheral blood. Receptors were obtained from a woman aged 65 to 85 with acute or convalescent COVID-19.

The chain links TRBV10-3 to TRBJ2-7; the D gene is possibly TRBD1 (5 bases). The V gene's germline CDR1 is ENHRY and CDR2 SYGVKD. The V end lost 3 bases, the J end lost 3 bases, and 9 bases lay between the germline ends. The CDR3 spans 13 residues. In DNA form, the CDR3 reads TGTGCCATCAGTGATCGGCAGGGCTACGAGCAGTACTTC. Its protein is CAISDRQGYEQYF.

CDR3 DNA: TGTGCCAGCAGGCTCTCAGGGGGCTTGCTTCAGCCCCAGCATTTT. Encoded protein: CASRLSGGLLQPQHF. V gene TRBV27 combines with J gene TRBJ1-5, with 8 bases that match TRBD1. The CDR3 spans 15 residues. V lost 6 bases to trimming and J lost 6 bases; unmatched junction nucleotides: 10. The germline gives CDR1 MNHEY, CDR2 SMNVEV (reference sequence).